This T cell receptor (beta chain) was documented in a study of cytomegalovirus exposure and HLA in healthy donors. Study-wide context: Genetic ancestry analysis placed around 76% of the approximately 400 donors that were genotyped in the Caucasian-associated cluster. Points from the study as a whole: Highly shared sequence variants in one cluster were likely a sequencing artifact.

In regard to this clone: What it binds is not known.

V dropped 4 bases and J dropped 2; count of bases not matched to a gene: 2. The CDR3 extends over 14 amino acids. Germline V gene sequence: CDR1 LNHDA, CDR2 SQIVND (reference sequence). It was with 60 Vbeta and 13 Jbeta primers that the PCR ran. Measured with immunoSEQ multiplex PCR; TCRdb has only the in-frame clones, and not every one. This table holds tens of thousands of clones. This clonotype was sampled from a female donor in good health and CMV-seropositive. The sample consisted of PBMCs. The chain is built from TRBV19 and TRBJ1-5, with 7 bases matching TRBD1. The CDR3 protein is CASSNRGGNQPQHF. For the CDR3, the DNA is TGTGCCAGTAGTAACAGGGGCGGCAATCAGCCCCAGCATTTT.